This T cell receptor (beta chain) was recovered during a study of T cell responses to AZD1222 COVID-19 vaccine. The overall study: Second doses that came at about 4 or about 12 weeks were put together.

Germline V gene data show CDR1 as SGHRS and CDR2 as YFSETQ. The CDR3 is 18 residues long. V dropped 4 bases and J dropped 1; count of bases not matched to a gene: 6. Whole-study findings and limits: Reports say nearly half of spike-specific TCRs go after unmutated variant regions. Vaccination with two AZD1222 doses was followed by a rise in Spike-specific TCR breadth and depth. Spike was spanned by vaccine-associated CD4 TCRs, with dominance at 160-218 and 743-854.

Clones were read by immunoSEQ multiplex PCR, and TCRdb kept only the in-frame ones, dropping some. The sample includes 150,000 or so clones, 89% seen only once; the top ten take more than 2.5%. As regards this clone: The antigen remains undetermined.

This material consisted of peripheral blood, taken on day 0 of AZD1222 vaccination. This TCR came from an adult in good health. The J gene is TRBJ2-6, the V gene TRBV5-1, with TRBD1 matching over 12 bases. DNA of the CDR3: TGCGCCAGCAGCCAAGGGGACAGGGGGCGGTCTGGGGCCAACGTCCTGACTTTC. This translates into CASSQGDRGRSGANVLTF. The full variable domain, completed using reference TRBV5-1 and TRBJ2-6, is KAGVTQTPRYLIKTRGQQVTLSCSPISGHRSVSWYQQTPGQGLQFLFEYFSETQRNKGNFPGRFSGRQFSNSRSEMNVSTLELGDSALYLCASSQGDRGRSGANVLTFGAGSRLTVL.